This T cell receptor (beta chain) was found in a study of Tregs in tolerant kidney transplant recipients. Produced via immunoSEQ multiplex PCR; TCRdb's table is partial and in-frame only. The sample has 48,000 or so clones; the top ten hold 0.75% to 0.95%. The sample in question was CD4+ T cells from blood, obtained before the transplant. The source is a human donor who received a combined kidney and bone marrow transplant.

The CDR3 sequence: CASSEAPGTNYEQYF. The sequenced CDR3 bases are TGTGCCAGCAGTGAAGCCCCCGGGACAAACTACGAG. The rearrangement uses TRBV6-1 and TRBJ2-7, with a possible D match to TRBD1 (6 bases). The read gets to within 3 residues of the CDR3 end, and the germline J gene fills in the rest. Trimming stripped 0 bases from V and 3 bases from J, with 12 bases between. The length of the CDR3 is 15 residues. Germline-derived CDR1 and CDR2 are MNHNS and SASEGT.